There are many counts of the clone carrying this T cell receptor beta chain. This sample stems from a study of neurological immune-mediated disorders. One entry per CDR3 protein, called by TCRdb with MiXCR from the 5' RACE reads. Found here are 25,000 to 30,000 distinct CDR3 sequences, under 7% of them singletons; the top ten hold approximately 8.9%. The origin of this receptor is a woman aged 50 to 60 in good health. Sequencing used PBMCs.

The CDR3 DNA reads as TGTGCCACCCGGACTGTGTCCTACGAGCAGTACTTC. It translates to CATRTVSYEQYF. The gene calls are TRBV6-6 and TRBJ2-7, with D perhaps TRBD2 (5 bases). Deletions cut 10 bases from V and 1 base from J, with 11 bases between. The CDR3 covers 12 residues. Germline V gene lookup returns CDR1 MNHNY and CDR2 SVGAGI (reference sequence).